This TCR beta chain was captured by sequencing in a study of shared T cell receptors in the human thymus. There are 16 residues in the CDR3. Germline V gene data show CDR1 as SGHKS and CDR2 as YYEKEE (reference sequence). A note on this clone: A read error may produce the germline difference seen at one junction end. Other nucleotide sequences from this sample produce the same CDR3.

The assay was immunoSEQ multiplex PCR, and TCRdb's table has in-frame clones only and misses some. Of hundreds of thousands of clones listed, more than 70% are singletons. This sample was shared with a second study, whose subject was human thymus T cells.

This receptor was obtained from a boy under three years old with a congenital heart defect. This chain uses TRBV5-5 with TRBJ1-6, with TRBD1 as a possible D gene (5 bases). Sample: thymocytes. In nucleotides, the CDR3 is TGTGCCAGCAGCCTGTCAGGGTTCTCCTATAATTCCCCCCTCCACTTT. This encodes CASSLSGFSYNSPLHF.